The present T cell receptor beta chain was sequenced within a study of cytomegalovirus exposure and HLA in healthy donors. Background on the study: Earlier findings included nearly 120 million unique TCR beta sequences obtained from 150 million to 200 million T cells.

Study-wide findings and caveats: The HLA-A and HLA-B alleles of most subjects were reportedly predicted accurately from TCR beta sequences. In a later analysis, HLA-associated TCR beta chains were more clonally expanded than equally common others.

A multiplex PCR was run with 60 Vbeta primers and 13 Jbeta primers. TCRdb's copy holds only in-frame clones and misses some; the assay was immunoSEQ multiplex PCR. The sample records about 160,000 clones, 85% being singletons. The CDR3 is 15 residues long. V lost 2 bases and J lost 4; bases outside the gene matches: 5. Germline CDR1 is SGHRS and CDR2 is YFSETQ. With regard to this clone: Its target is not known.

The receptor was isolated from a boy younger than 10 in good health and CMV-seronegative. V usage is TRBV5-1 and J usage is TRBJ2-3; 9 positions match TRBD2. The sample consisted of PBMCs. As DNA, the CDR3 is TGCGCCAGCAGCTTAGGGGCGGGGGGGCCAGATACGCAGTATTTT. Translating gives CASSLGAGGPDTQYF.